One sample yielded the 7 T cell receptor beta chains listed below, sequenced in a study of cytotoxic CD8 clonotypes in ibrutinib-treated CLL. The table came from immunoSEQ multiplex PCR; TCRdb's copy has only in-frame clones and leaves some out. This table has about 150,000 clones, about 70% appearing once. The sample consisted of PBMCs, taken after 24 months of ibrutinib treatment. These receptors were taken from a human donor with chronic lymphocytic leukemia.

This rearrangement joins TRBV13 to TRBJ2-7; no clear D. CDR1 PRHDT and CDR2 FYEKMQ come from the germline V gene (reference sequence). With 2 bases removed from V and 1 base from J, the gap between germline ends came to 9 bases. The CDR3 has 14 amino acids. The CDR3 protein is CASSLPSPSYEQYF. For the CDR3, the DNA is TGTGCCAGCAGCTTACCCTCCCCTTCCTACGAGCAGTACTTC.

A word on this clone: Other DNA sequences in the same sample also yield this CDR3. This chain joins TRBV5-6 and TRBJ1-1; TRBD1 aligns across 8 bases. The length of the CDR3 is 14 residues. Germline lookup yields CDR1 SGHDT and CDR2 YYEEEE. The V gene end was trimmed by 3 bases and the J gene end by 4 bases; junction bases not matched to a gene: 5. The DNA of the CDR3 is TGTGCCAGCAGCTGGCAGGGGGCGGGCACTGAAGCTTTCTTT. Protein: CASSWQGAGTEAFF.

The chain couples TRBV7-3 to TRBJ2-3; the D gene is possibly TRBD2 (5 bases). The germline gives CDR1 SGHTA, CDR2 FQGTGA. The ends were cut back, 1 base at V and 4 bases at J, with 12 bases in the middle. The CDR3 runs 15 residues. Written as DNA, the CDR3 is TGTGCCAGCAGCTTAAGCTCGGCTAGCCCAGATACGCAGTATTTT. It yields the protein CASSLSSASPDTQYF.

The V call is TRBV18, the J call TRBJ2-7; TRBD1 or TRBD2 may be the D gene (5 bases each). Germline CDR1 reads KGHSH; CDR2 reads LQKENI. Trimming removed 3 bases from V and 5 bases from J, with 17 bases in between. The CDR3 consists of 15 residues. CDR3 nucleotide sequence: TGTGCCAGCTCACCGTTGGGACGGGGCTCGAACGAGCAGTACTTC. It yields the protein CASSPLGRGSNEQYF. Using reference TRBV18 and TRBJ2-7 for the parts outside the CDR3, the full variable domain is NAGVMQNPRHLVRRRGQEARLRCSPMKGHSHVYWYRQLPEEGLKFMVYLQKENIIDESGMPKERFSAEFPKEGPSILRIQQVVRGDSAAYFCASSPLGRGSNEQYFGPGTRLTVT.

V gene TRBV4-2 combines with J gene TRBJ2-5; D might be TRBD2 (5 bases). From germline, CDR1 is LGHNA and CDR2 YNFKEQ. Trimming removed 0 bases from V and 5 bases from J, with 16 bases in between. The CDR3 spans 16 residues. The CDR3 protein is CASSQDAGRAWETQYF. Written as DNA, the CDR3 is TGTGCCAGCAGCCAAGACGCCGGGCGGGCGTGGGAGACCCAGTACTTC.

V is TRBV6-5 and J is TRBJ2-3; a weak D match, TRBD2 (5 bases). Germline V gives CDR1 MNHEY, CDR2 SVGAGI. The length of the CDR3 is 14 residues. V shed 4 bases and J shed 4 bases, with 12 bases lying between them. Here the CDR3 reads CASSSGTGSDTQYF. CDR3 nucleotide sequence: TGTGCCAGCAGTTCGGGAACGGGCTCAGATACGCAGTATTTT.

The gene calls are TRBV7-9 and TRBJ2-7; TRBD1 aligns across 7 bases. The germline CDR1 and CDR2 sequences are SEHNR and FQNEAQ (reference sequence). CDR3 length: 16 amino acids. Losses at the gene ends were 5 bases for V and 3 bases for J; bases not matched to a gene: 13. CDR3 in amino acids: CASSPRRTGDLYEQYF. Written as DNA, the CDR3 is TGTGCCAGCAGCCCACGGCGGACAGGCGACCTCTACGAGCAGTACTTC.